This TCR beta chain was captured in a study of cytomegalovirus exposure and HLA in healthy donors (dated by TCRdb to about 2017). Describing the broader study: According to an earlier analysis of around 600 of the donors, about 179 million T cells yielded roughly 100 million unique TCR beta sequences and 276 Gb of sequence data. Roughly 5 DR-DQ haplotypes were handled as single units for association and clustering because linkage in the cohort was strong. To decide whether each TCR beta V gene segment behaved as functional or pseudogenic, an earlier analysis of some 600 of the donors relied on high-throughput TCR beta sequencing. Donor age, sex, ethnicity and CMV serostatus were compiled alongside the repertoire data. On average, around 230,000 unique TCR beta nucleotide sequences were sequenced per donor among a few hundred genotyped donors of the cohort, with 15% to 20% of those sequences being non-productive. To study patterns of TCR occurrence, a later analysis re-analyzed previously published TCR beta repertoires from around 700 donors and added high-resolution HLA genotyping. Every repertoire in the discovery cohort had been generated on one and the same sequencing platform. The number of donors typed differed by locus, with 629-630 for A, B, C, DRB1 and DQB1, 522 for DQA1, 600 to 610 for DPA1, and about 450 for DPB1. A later genetic analysis used genome-wide SNP genotypes for about 60% of the 666 donors, treating that subset as a discovery cohort. HLA typing included class I and class II loci at four-digit resolution. The genetic ancestry cluster associated with self-reported Caucasian donors included 81% of the roughly 400 genotyped donors. The later analysis used no new phenotypic data to find candidate immune exposures, relying instead on TCR beta sequences and their occurrence across donors. An early release that covered about 600 HLA-typed donors contained approximately 320 gigabases of sequencing data and some 87 million unique TCR sequences. The study combined high-throughput TCR immunosequencing, statistical association of individual TCRs with disease status, and machine learning to predict cytomegalovirus infection status. Along with the 666-subject first cohort, a separate validation cohort of about 110 different subjects was used. The T cell repertoires of under 750 subjects were profiled by immunosequencing and related to cytomegalovirus serostatus. The study was designed to test whether signatures of past pathogen exposure could be identified by cataloging public T cell receptors.

From the cysteine through the phenylalanine, the CDR3 covers 16 amino acids. Of the read, only the CDR3 DNA is kept; its 48 bases are in frame from base 1. The germline V gene encodes CDR1 MNHEY and CDR2 SMNVEV (reference sequence). The V end loses 5 bases and the J end loses 2 bases, and a stretch of 18 bases separates them. The cohort consisted of 600 to 750 healthy bone marrow donors. At the time of sampling, every cohort member was nominally healthy, though immune exposures that went unrecorded were likely present. The donor was CMV seronegative and was included in the group of a few hundred seronegative cohort members. Every donor gave a peripheral blood sample, and the peripheral blood mononuclear cells from that sample were used for TCR beta sequencing. Genomic DNA was extracted from the blood cell samples with the Qiagen DNeasy Blood Extraction Kit. Library construction relied on the immunoSEQ multiplex PCR assay. The multiplex PCR relied on a mix of 60 forward primers for TCR Vbeta segments and 13 reverse primers for TCR Jbeta segments. The CDR3 region of rearranged TCR beta genes was amplified from genomic DNA by a multiplex PCR assay. Amplified TCR beta libraries were sequenced as 87-base-pair reads on the Illumina HiSeq System. Turning to the authors' computational methods: A later analysis counted about 80 million unique TCR beta chains across the 666 repertoires, and approximately 11 million of these chains were shared by at least two donors. Raw reads were error-corrected and collapsed into unique sequences with a nearest-neighbor algorithm that merged closely related sequences to remove PCR and sequencing errors. CDR3 sequences were aligned to IMGT reference sequences to assign V, D and J gene segments. For a sequence to be retained, a match of at least six nucleotides was required to both a V gene segment and a J gene segment. A rearrangement was called productive if the CDR3 had no stop codons and remained in frame with V and J, and every other rearrangement was called non-productive. CDR3 was defined by IMGT convention, running from the second conserved V-encoded cysteine to the conserved J-encoded phenylalanine. The earlier analysis of about 620 of the donors excluded sequences that lacked an unambiguous match to a single V gene segment. In an earlier analysis of 450 to 750 of the donors, a V segment was called functional when productive rearrangements were above 56.7%, and segregating when the standard deviation between donors exceeded 5%. A statistical classification framework was built to diagnose cytomegalovirus status from the catalog of TCR beta chain sequences. A later analysis assigned V and J genes by comparing TCR nucleotide sequences with IMGT/GENE-DB human TR gene sequences. Using the TCRdist pipeline, a later analysis assigned CDR3 sequences along with most-parsimonious VDJ recombination scenarios. A later analysis defined each TCR beta chain by its CDR3 amino acid sequence plus V-gene family, and excluded reads lacking a unique V-gene family. In a later analysis, 500 to 700 highly shared, low-generation-probability nucleotide sequences were removed to address suspected cross-contamination and a sequencing artifact. In a later analysis, a clonal expansion index for each public chain was calculated from normalized within-repertoire ranks of inferred template counts. A later analysis computed generation probabilities with a VDJ recombination model fitted to out-of-frame rearrangements, and checked the results against IGoR. In a later analysis, TCR-TCR, TCR-HLA and TCR-CMV co-occurrence was scored with hypergeometric tests, and a repertoire-size bias correction was applied to TCR pairs. A later analysis estimated false discovery rates by permuting HLA or CMV assignments 20 times. In a later analysis, co-occurring TCRs were grouped using DBSCAN, with TCRdist sequence similarity added in when clustering inside HLA-allele-positive subsets. Repertoires with fewer than 30,000 or more than 120,000 public chains were left out of co-occurrence clustering, as were about five repertoires with anomalous nucleotide sharing. Imported from immuneACCESS, the table was reduced by TCRdb to in-frame sequences with V and J called. These copies leave out some clones; in studies compared against another copy, an unresolved V gene accounts for under half, and the cause of the remainder is not known. V and J calls and clone size come straight from that table; D and trimming were deduced from the DNA. The table held for this sample gives 200,000 or so clones. The ten largest clones capture 0.65% to 0.75% of the sample.

For this clone: The antigen it binds to is not known.

The research as a whole found: In the study, 150 to 200 TCR beta chains were listed as associated with cytomegalovirus. A further reported finding was that TCR beta sequences accurately predicted the HLA-A and HLA-B alleles for most subjects in the first cohort. In a later analysis, several top co-occurrence clusters were reported to appear linked to parvovirus B19, influenza, CMV and Epstein-Barr virus. HLA typing was unavailable for some donors at each locus, so association tests used only the typed subset. At a false discovery rate of 0.05, a later analysis linked about 16,000 TCR beta sequences to specific HLA alleles. In both the original and validation cohorts, the classifier was reported to diagnose cytomegalovirus status with high specificity and sensitivity. In a later analysis, the rate of TCR association differed among HLA loci, with DRB1 alleles having the most associated TCRs and HLA-C alleles having the fewest. Immune exposure information for the cohort was limited to CMV serostatus. Some IMGT-functional V segments, including TRBV6-2 and TRBV6-3, could not be distinguished by the 87-base-pair reads and were therefore excluded. The presence/absence analyses assumed that sequencing depth was roughly uniform across donors, and that assumption may not be true. According to a later analysis, most CMV-associated TCR beta chains appeared to be HLA-restricted, and the HLA associations seemed to be driven largely by CMV exposure. In vitro tests confirmed that a few of the cytomegalovirus-associated TCR beta chains recognize cytomegalovirus antigens. A later analysis found that HLA-associated TCR beta chains were more clonally expanded and had lower generation probabilities than equally common non-associated chains. When HLA alleles, especially DR and DQ, strongly co-occurred, attributing TCR associations to individual alleles was difficult. In an earlier analysis of 587 of the donors, most TCR beta V segments appeared in productive rearrangements about 87% or about 30% of the time, broadly matching IMGT annotations. In a later genetic analysis, a missense DCLRE1C variant was associated with V-gene and J-gene trimming of TCR beta chains, and the association was replicated in an independent cohort. Linkage disequilibrium might explain the correlated functional status among segregating V segments, but an unknown experimental factor could not be ruled out. Most TCR sequences were observed very rarely across donors, whereas some public TCRs were present in many individuals. The earlier analysis of approximately 590 of the donors excluded roughly 16 rarely observed V segments, including chromosome 9 orphons, because counts were too low. A cluster of highly shared sequence variants was judged likely to represent a technical artifact of the sequencing pipeline. A later genetic analysis reported fewer N-insertions in productive TCRs among donors in an Asian-associated ancestry cluster than the roughly 670-donor mean. Only TCR beta chains were sequenced in this cohort, and the absence of alpha or paired-chain data limited detectable features. The authors suggested that the approach could potentially be generalized to other disease states and immunological phenotypes.

The sequence links TRBV27 to TRBJ1-1, with the D gene not confidently named. This clonotype was obtained from a boy aged 10-17 years in good health and CMV-seronegative. The sequenced sample was PBMCs. DNA sequence: TGTGCCAGCAGTCGGGGAGTCGTCTTAGGAAACACTGAAGCTTTCTTT. This codes for CASSRGVVLGNTEAFF.